A selection of T cell receptor beta chains follows, all from one sample in a study of cytomegalovirus exposure and HLA in healthy donors. Here immunoSEQ multiplex PCR was the method, and the copy in TCRdb shows in-frame clones only, minus some. This table has 100,000 to 120,000 clones, almost 96% appearing once. Sequenced: PBMCs. These receptors came from a woman between 18 and 29 years old in good health and CMV-seronegative. CDR3s include the opening cysteine and the closing phenylalanine or tryptophan. Each record gives: D gene, V gene, J gene, clone size, CDR3 protein, CDR3 DNA. A D gene is named only where the DNA matches it firmly. Expanded clones get a size class; other rows say once, few or many, or leave the size out.

>TRBD2|TRBV6-5|TRBJ2-1|few
CASSYGGGAYNEQFF
TGTGCCAGCAGTTACGGCGGGGGGGCCTACAATGAGCAGTTCTTC
>TRBD1|TRBV30|TRBJ2-1|once
CAFLPRTGAKSYNEQFF
TGTGCCTTTCTCCCCCGGACAGGCGCAAAATCCTACAATGAGCAGTTCTTC
>NA|TRBV5-1|TRBJ1-2|once
CASSEGGGYTF
TGCGCCAGCAGCGAGGGAGGTGGCTACACCTTC
>TRBD1|TRBV18|TRBJ1-5|NA
CASSPGGQVNQPQHF
TGTGCCAGCTCACCGGGTGGACAGGTCAATCAGCCCCAGCATTTT
>NA|TRBV7-9|TRBJ1-1|once
CASSLGGLEAFF
TGTGCCAGCAGCTTAGGGGGGCTTGAAGCTTTCTTT
>TRBD2|TRBV5-1|TRBJ2-5|NA
CASSLRLAGGYKETQYF
TGCGCCAGCAGCTTACGACTAGCGGGGGGCTATAAGGAGACCCAGTACTTC
>NA|TRBV28|TRBJ1-1|NA
CASSLKNRPYTEAFF
TGTGCCAGCAGTTTAAAAAACAGGCCCTACACTGAAGCTTTCTTT
>TRBD1|TRBV7-6|TRBJ1-5|NA
CASSPRQGPNQPQHF
TGTGCCAGCAGCCCTAGACAGGGCCCCAATCAGCCCCAGCATTTT
>TRBD1|TRBV5-6|TRBJ2-2|NA
CASSLVPGGNTGELFF
TGTGCCAGCAGCTTGGTGCCAGGGGGCAACACCGGGGAGCTGTTTTTT
>NA|TRBV7-9|TRBJ1-1|NA
CASSLAEGGQNTEAFF
TGTGCCAGCAGCTTAGCGGAGGGTGGGCAAAACACTGAAGCTTTCTTT
>NA|TRBV6-6|TRBJ2-7|NA
CASSYPGTYEQYF
TGTGCCAGCAGTTACCCGGGAACCTACGAGCAGTACTTC
>NA|TRBV10-2|TRBJ1-1|NA
CASSPQENTEAFF
TGCGCCAGCAGTCCACAAGAAAACACTGAAGCTTTCTTT
>NA|TRBV10-2|TRBJ1-1|NA
CASSEPAAGNTEAFF
TGCGCCAGCAGTGAGCCGGCAGCAGGTAACACTGAAGCTTTCTTT
>NA|TRBV19|TRBJ2-3|NA
CASSTRTGGPTSTDTQYF
TGTGCCAGTAGTACCCGGACTGGCGGACCCACTAGCACAGATACGCAGTATTTT
>TRBD2|TRBV5-6|TRBJ2-2|NA
CASRIAGGANTGELFF
TGTGCCAGCAGGATAGCGGGGGGGGCGAACACCGGGGAGCTGTTTTTT
>NA|TRBV28|TRBJ1-6|once
CASSLFGGSYNSPLHF
TGTGCCAGCAGTTTATTCGGGGGTTCCTATAATTCACCCCTCCACTTT
>TRBD2|TRBV11-1|TRBJ2-1|NA
CASSPAGGPFNEQFF
TGTGCCAGCAGCCCTGCGGGGGGGCCCTTCAATGAGCAGTTCTTC
>TRBD1|TRBV7-9|TRBJ1-5|NA
CASSRGQGQPQHF
TGTGCCAGCAGCCGGGGACAGGGGCAGCCCCAGCATTTT
>TRBD1|TRBV6-6|TRBJ2-7|NA
CASSSAQGATYEQYF
TGTGCCAGCAGTTCTGCACAGGGGGCGACCTACGAGCAGTACTTC
>TRBD2|TRBV5-6|TRBJ2-1|NA
CASSNASGAWGFF
TGTGCCAGCAGCAACGCTAGCGGGGCGTGGGGCTTCTTC
>TRBD2|TRBV2|TRBJ2-3|NA
CASSVTSGGDGTDTQYF
TGTGCCAGCAGTGTCACTAGCGGGGGGGACGGCACAGATACGCAGTATTTT
>TRBD2|TRBV5-1|TRBJ2-3|once
CASRRTSGHTDTQYF
TGCGCCAGCAGGCGCACTAGCGGGCACACAGATACGCAGTATTTT
>NA|TRBV2|TRBJ2-7|NA
CASSGGEPYF
TGTGCCAGCAGTGGGGGAGAACCGTACTTC
>NA|TRBV6-1|TRBJ1-5|NA
CASSEANRDDQPQHF
TGTGCCAGCAGTGAAGCGAACAGGGATGATCAGCCCCAGCATTTT
>TRBD1|TRBV2|TRBJ1-1|NA
CASQDRARTEAFF
TGTGCCAGTCAGGACAGGGCGAGGACTGAAGCTTTCTTT
>NA|TRBV30|TRBJ1-6|NA
CAWSVGVNGSPLHF
TGTGCCTGGAGTGTCGGTGTCAATGGTTCACCCCTCCACTTT
>TRBD2|TRBV19|TRBJ2-3|NA
CANLAGELTDTQYF
TGTGCCAATTTAGCGGGGGAGCTCACAGATACGCAGTATTTT
>TRBD2|TRBV28|TRBJ2-3|NA
CASSMQRGYTDTQYF
TGTGCCAGCAGTATGCAGCGGGGCTACACAGATACGCAGTATTTT
>NA|TRBV25-1|TRBJ1-6|once
CASSERTTYNSPLHF
TGTGCCAGCAGTGAGAGGACAACTTATAATTCACCCCTCCACTTT
>NA|TRBV10-3|TRBJ2-1|NA
CAISESTASSYNEQFF
TGTGCCATCAGTGAGTCGACAGCCAGCTCCTACAATGAGCAGTTCTTC
>NA|TRBV2|TRBJ1-2|few
CASSRDTIYGYTF
TGTGCCAGCAGTCGGGACACCATCTATGGCTACACCTTC
>NA|TRBV5-6|TRBJ2-7|NA
CASSPRYAREQYF
TGTGCCAGCAGCCCCCGCTATGCGCGGGAGCAGTACTTC
>NA|TRBV5-1|TRBJ1-1|NA
CASSPREGLNTEAFF
TGCGCCAGCAGCCCCAGGGAGGGGTTGAACACTGAAGCTTTCTTT
>NA|TRBV29-1|TRBJ1-1|NA
CSGQMNTEAFF
TGCAGCGGACAGATGAACACTGAAGCTTTCTTT
>TRBD2|TRBV19|TRBJ2-2|NA
CASSILLKRGLTGELFF
TGTGCCAGTAGTATTCTGTTGAAGCGGGGGCTGACCGGGGAGCTGTTTTTT
>NA|TRBV6-1|TRBJ2-2|NA
CASTKAEHGELFF
TGTGCCAGCACGAAGGCGGAGCACGGGGAGCTGTTTTTT
>TRBD1|TRBV7-2|TRBJ2-1|NA
CASSLAARGRIVDEQFF
TGTGCCAGCAGCTTAGCGGCTAGGGGGCGAATTGTCGATGAGCAGTTCTTC
>TRBD2|TRBV5-8|TRBJ2-7|NA
CASSFAGGNYEQYF
TGTGCCAGCAGCTTTGCGGGAGGAAACTACGAGCAGTACTTC
>NA|TRBV2|TRBJ2-7|NA
CASSEAVSYEQYF
TGTGCCAGCAGTGAGGCAGTCTCCTACGAGCAGTACTTC
>NA|TRBV7-9|TRBJ1-5|NA
CASSRGDSNQPQHF
TGTGCCAGCAGCCGGGGGGATAGCAATCAGCCCCAGCATTTT
>NA|TRBV27|TRBJ1-5|NA
CASSLTGHYSNQPQHF
TGTGCCAGCAGTTTAACAGGGCACTATAGCAATCAGCCCCAGCATTTT
>NA|TRBV30|TRBJ2-1|NA
CAWSTSSYNEQFF
TGTGCCTGGAGTACGAGCTCCTACAATGAGCAGTTCTTC
>NA|TRBV4-3|TRBJ1-2|NA
CASSPRQSYGYTF
TGCGCCAGCAGCCCCAGACAGAGCTATGGCTACACCTTC
>TRBD1|TRBV5-5|TRBJ1-6|NA
CASSPVPGQGHPLHF
TGTGCCAGCAGCCCCGTCCCGGGACAGGGTCATCCCCTCCACTTT
>TRBD1|TRBV5-6|TRBJ2-6|NA
CASNQAGGQGTRGANVLTF
TGTGCCAGCAACCAGGCAGGGGGACAGGGGACGAGAGGGGCCAACGTCCTGACTTTC
>TRBD1|TRBV7-8|TRBJ1-1|NA
CASSVTGGTMYTEAFF
TGTGCCAGCAGCGTAACAGGGGGGACCATGTACACTGAAGCTTTCTTT
>NA|TRBV7-8|TRBJ1-2|NA
CASSFNQGLGGYTF
TGTGCCAGCAGCTTTAACCAGGGGTTGGGGGGCTACACCTTC
>NA|TRBV5-1|TRBJ1-3|NA
CASSLATGMAGNTIYF
TGCGCCAGCAGCTTGGCTACAGGGATGGCTGGAAACACCATATATTTT